This TCR beta chain derives from a study of T cells in Graves' hyperthyroidism and ophthalmopathy. Findings and limits, study-wide: Among clonotypes expanded in thyroid above 0.001, most were also found in blood.

This clonotype was counted at least ten times. The antigen is unknown. The CDR3 length is 14 residues. In germline, CDR1 is SQVTM, CDR2 ANQGSEA. Trimming shortened V by 0 bases and J by 2 bases, and 10 bases separated the two germline ends. The source material, RNA transcripts, was used to amplify TCR beta CDR3 regions. An initial round of RT-PCR targeting the TCR CDR3 relied on the HTBI primer set. A single record per CDR3 protein comes from TCRdb applying MiXCR to the multiplex PCR reads. The sample yields hundreds of thousands of distinct CDR3 sequences, about 45% seen once. Sequencing input: peripheral blood or thyroid tissue (not recorded which). This receptor was identified in a woman under 30 with Graves' hyperthyroidism. V gene TRBV29-1 combines with J gene TRBJ2-5; D is unclear. CDR3 sequence: CSVEDSAEQETQYF. The CDR3 bases are TGCAGCGTTGAAGATTCGGCGGAGCAAGAGACCCAGTACTTC. The full variable domain, with the rest looked up from reference TRBV29-1 and TRBJ2-5, is SAVISQKPSRDICQRGTSLTIQCQVDSQVTMMFWYRQQPGQSLTLIATANQGSEATYESGFVIDKFPISRPNLTFSTLTVSNMSPEDSSIYLCSVEDSAEQETQYFGPGTRLLVL.